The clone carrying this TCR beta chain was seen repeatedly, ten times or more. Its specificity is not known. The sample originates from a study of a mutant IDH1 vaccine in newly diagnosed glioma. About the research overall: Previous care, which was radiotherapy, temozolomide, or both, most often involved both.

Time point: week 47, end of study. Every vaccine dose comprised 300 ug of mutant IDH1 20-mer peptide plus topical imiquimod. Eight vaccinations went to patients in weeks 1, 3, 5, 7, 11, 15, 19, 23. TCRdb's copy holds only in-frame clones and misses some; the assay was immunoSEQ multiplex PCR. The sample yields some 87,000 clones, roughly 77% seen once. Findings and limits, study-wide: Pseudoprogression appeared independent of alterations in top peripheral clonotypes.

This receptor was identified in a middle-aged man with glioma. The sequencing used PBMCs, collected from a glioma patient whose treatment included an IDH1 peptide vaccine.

The CDR3 nucleotides are TGTGCCAGCAGCTTGGGACTAGCCCCCTCGGATGAGCAGTTCTTC. Protein product: CASSLGLAPSDEQFF. The gene calls are TRBV5-5 and TRBJ2-1; 7 bases align to TRBD2. CDR1 SGHKS and CDR2 YYEKEE come from the germline V gene (reference sequence). The ends lost 0 bases at V and 8 bases at J; junction bases unmatched: 8. The CDR3 length is 15 residues.